These 11 T cell receptor beta chains were sequenced from one sample in a study of blood T cell repertoires in COVID-19. Repertoires were generated with immunoSEQ multiplex PCR, while TCRdb's copy carries only in-frame clones and drops some. There are about 100,000 clones in the sample; about 80% occur only once, and 12% lies in the top ten. The sample consisted of peripheral blood. The receptor source for this set is a woman between 70 and 85 years old with acute or convalescent COVID-19.

V and J are TRBV10-3 and TRBJ2-5; 7 bases agree with TRBD1. The CDR3 spans 11 residues. The germline CDR1 and CDR2 sequences are ENHRY and SYGVKD. The CDR3 loop reads CTTGNRETQYF. CDR3 bases: TGTACGACAGGGAATCGGGAGACCCAGTACTTC.

The chain employs TRBV7-8 and TRBJ2-3; D is unclear. CDR1 SGHVS and CDR2 FQNEAQ come from the germline V gene. Trimming shortened V by 2 bases and J by 4 bases, and 4 bases separated the two germline ends. This CDR3 region has 12 residues. CDR3 nucleotide sequence: TGTGCCAGCAGCTTAATAGCAGATACGCAGTATTTT. Encoded protein: CASSLIADTQYF.

This chain links TRBV18 with TRBJ2-5, with D possibly matching TRBD2 (5 bases). V lost 3 bases and J 1 base, leaving 15 bases between the germline ends. The CDR3 spans 16 residues. Germline V gene lookup returns CDR1 KGHSH and CDR2 LQKENI. The CDR3 DNA follows: TGTGCCAGCTCACCTTCATACGAAGGGAGCCAAGAGACCCAGTACTTC. As protein: CASSPSYEGSQETQYF.

The chain employs TRBV6-5 and TRBJ1-5, with TRBD1 matching 7 bases. After removal of 5 bases from V and 5 bases from J, the junction contained 6 bases not matched to a gene. This CDR3 is built from 14 residues. CDR1 and CDR2 (germline): MNHEY, SVGAGI. CDR3 amino acids: CASSRGGADQPQHF. In DNA form, the CDR3 reads TGTGCCAGCAGTAGAGGGGGCGCGGATCAGCCCCAGCATTTT.

The chain recombines TRBV28 with TRBJ1-3; no clear D. The CDR3 length is 14 residues. CDR1 and CDR2 (germline): MDHEN, SYDVKM. Trimming stripped 5 bases from V and 0 bases from J, with 8 bases between. CDR3 amino acids: CASSMGVSGNTIYF. In nucleotides, the CDR3 is TGTGCCAGCAGTATGGGAGTCTCTGGAAACACCATATATTTT.

This clone was found once. The rearrangement links TRBV5-4 to TRBJ2-3, with 15 nucleotides matching TRBD2. Germline CDR1 is SGHNT and CDR2 is YYREEE (reference sequence). Trimming took 3 bases from V and 2 from J; bases not matched to a gene: 4. The CDR3 sequence is 17 residues long. The CDR3 DNA reads TGTGCCAGCAGCTCAGGGACTAGCGGGGGGACCACAGATACGCAGTATTTT. Its translation is CASSSGTSGGTTDTQYF.

This chain joins TRBV18 and TRBJ1-5; D gene ambiguous. V was clipped by 3 bases and J by 0 bases, with 6 bases between them. The germline V gene encodes CDR1 KGHSH and CDR2 LQKENI. The CDR3 has 14 amino acids. CDR3 bases: TGTGCCAGCTCACCGGGAGTTAGCAATCAGCCCCAGCATTTT. It translates to CASSPGVSNQPQHF.

The rearrangement links TRBV12-3 or TRBV12-4 to TRBJ1-2; D not resolved. With 4 bases removed from V and 6 bases from J, the gap between germline ends came to 12 bases. The CDR3 totals 13 residues. The CDR3 nucleotides read TGTGCCAGCAGTTACGGCGGAGCGAATGGCTACACCTTC. Translation gives CASSYGGANGYTF.

This clone appeared many times. V gene TRBV10-3 combines with J gene TRBJ2-7, with 9 bases identical to TRBD1. The CDR3 covers 13 residues. Unmatched junction bases numbered 5, after V lost 6 bases and J lost 5 bases. CDR1 and CDR2 from the germline V gene are ENHRY and SYGVKD. This chain's CDR3 is CAIRGTGFDEQYF. CDR3 DNA: TGTGCCATCAGGGGGACAGGGTTCGACGAGCAGTACTTC.

The chain has TRBV7-3 and TRBJ1-1, with 10 nucleotides matching TRBD1. V was pared by 4 bases and J by 1 base, with 3 bases of the junction left unmatched. The CDR3 runs 15 residues. Germline lookup yields CDR1 SGHTA and CDR2 FQGTGA. CDR3 loop: CASSSRDRGNTEAFF. The CDR3 bases are TGTGCCAGCAGCTCGAGGGACAGGGGGAACACTGAAGCTTTCTTT.

The chain combines TRBV25-1 with TRBJ1-6, with D uncertain. The CDR3 consists of 14 residues. Germline CDR1 MGHDK, CDR2 SYGVNS. Trimming removed 2 bases from V and 7 bases from J, with 9 bases in between. This CDR3 is CASSELNANSPLHF. Here the CDR3 DNA reads TGTGCCAGCAGTGAACTTAACGCGAATTCACCCCTCCACTTT.